Listed below are T cell receptor beta chains from one sample, sequenced in a study of cytomegalovirus exposure and HLA in healthy donors. Clones were sequenced by immunoSEQ multiplex PCR, and TCRdb holds only the in-frame ones, with some missing. Altogether some 170,000 clones are present, around three quarters being singletons, with the ten largest covering about 3.8%. The specimen was PBMCs. The receptors originated from a young man in good health and CMV-seropositive. Each CDR3 is given with its conserved first and last residue. A D gene is named only where the DNA matches it firmly. Clone size, where shown, is once, few, many, or a class for clones that have expanded.

J: TRBJ1-1
D: TRBD1
size: -
V: TRBV13
CDR3: CASSSGQGREAFF
DNA: TGTGCCAGCAGCTCGGGACAGGGCCGTGAAGCTTTCTTT

J: TRBJ1-6
D: -
size: -
V: TRBV28
CDR3: CASSLDGLRFYLHF
DNA: TGTGCCAGCAGTTTGGATGGTTTGCGGTTTTACCTCCACTTT

J: TRBJ2-1
D: TRBD1
size: -
V: TRBV5-6
CDR3: CASSFGQGLQFF
DNA: TGTGCCAGCAGCTTTGGACAGGGGCTGCAATTCTTC

J: TRBJ2-1
D: TRBD1
size: -
V: TRBV5-4
CDR3: CASSTRDRGYNEQFF
DNA: TGTGCCAGCAGCACCCGGGACAGGGGGTACAATGAGCAGTTCTTC

J: TRBJ2-3
D: TRBD2
size: once
V: TRBV13
CDR3: CASSLAAGVTDTQYF
DNA: TGTGCCAGCAGCTTAGCCGCGGGGGTAACAGATACGCAGTATTTT

J: TRBJ1-4
D: TRBD1
size: -
V: TRBV30
CDR3: CASQGQGGKLFF
DNA: TGTGCCTCACAGGGGCAGGGCGGAAAACTGTTTTTT

J: TRBJ2-7
D: TRBD2
size: -
V: TRBV7-2
CDR3: CASSPPTSGAPYEQYF
DNA: TGTGCCAGCAGCCCCCCGACTAGCGGGGCCCCATACGAGCAGTACTTC

J: TRBJ2-5
D: -
size: -
V: TRBV7-9
CDR3: CASSLAFRGETQYF
DNA: TGTGCCAGCAGCTTAGCGTTCAGGGGCGAGACCCAGTACTTC

J: TRBJ2-3
D: TRBD1
size: -
V: TRBV27
CDR3: CASSLLRTGGGNTQYF
DNA: TGTGCCAGCAGTTTATTAAGGACAGGGGGGGGAAATACGCAGTATTTT

J: TRBJ2-3
D: -
size: -
V: TRBV6-5
CDR3: CASTNTDTQYF
DNA: TGTGCCAGCACCAACACAGATACGCAGTATTTT

J: TRBJ1-6
D: -
size: once
V: TRBV6-6
CDR3: CASSQGNENSPLHF
DNA: TGTGCCAGCAGCCAGGGGAACGAGAATTCACCCCTCCACTTT

J: TRBJ1-2
D: -
size: -
V: TRBV5-4
CDR3: CASSTMAHYGYTF
DNA: TGTGCCAGCAGCACGATGGCCCACTATGGCTACACCTTC

J: TRBJ1-2
D: -
size: -
V: TRBV7-2
CDR3: CASSLTSTINHYGYTF
DNA: TGTGCCAGCAGCTTAACCTCGACAATAAACCACTATGGCTACACCTTC

J: TRBJ2-1
D: TRBD1
size: -
V: TRBV27
CDR3: CASISGTGENEQFF
DNA: TGTGCCAGCATCTCCGGGACAGGGGAAAATGAGCAGTTCTTC

J: TRBJ1-5
D: -
size: -
V: TRBV2
CDR3: CASRGRQGNQPQHF
DNA: TGTGCCAGCAGGGGGCGGCAGGGCAATCAGCCCCAGCATTTT

J: TRBJ2-3
D: -
size: -
V: TRBV5-4
CDR3: CASSFDSSSTDTQYF
DNA: TGTGCCAGCAGCTTCGACAGCTCGAGCACAGATACGCAGTATTTT

J: TRBJ2-1
D: TRBD2
size: -
V: TRBV4-3
CDR3: CASSQDVGGLGEQFF
DNA: TGCGCCAGCAGCCAAGATGTCGGGGGGTTGGGTGAGCAGTTCTTC

J: TRBJ2-3
D: TRBD2
size: -
V: TRBV30
CDR3: CAWFPGLAVPDTQYF
DNA: TGTGCCTGGTTCCCGGGACTAGCGGTCCCAGATACGCAGTATTTT

J: TRBJ2-3
D: -
size: -
V: TRBV5-1
CDR3: CASSFTHDRFGTDTQYF
DNA: TGCGCCAGCAGCTTTACCCACGACAGGTTCGGAACAGATACGCAGTATTTT

J: TRBJ1-5
D: TRBD1
size: -
V: TRBV5-1
CDR3: CASSPGQGGTQHF
DNA: TGCGCCAGCAGCCCAGGACAGGGAGGGACCCAGCATTTT

J: TRBJ2-7
D: -
size: -
V: TRBV19
CDR3: CASSIESAVSYEQYF
DNA: TGTGCCAGTAGTATAGAATCGGCGGTCTCCTACGAGCAGTACTTC

J: TRBJ1-5
D: TRBD1
size: -
V: TRBV5-4
CDR3: CASSGDRDQPQHF
DNA: TGTGCCAGCAGCGGGGACAGGGATCAGCCCCAGCATTTT

J: TRBJ2-1
D: TRBD2
size: -
V: TRBV9
CDR3: CASSVGDSGGGYEQFF
DNA: TGTGCCAGCAGCGTAGGGGATAGCGGGGGCGGGTATGAGCAGTTCTTC

J: TRBJ2-3
D: -
size: -
V: TRBV6-1
CDR3: CASSEAGQSTDTQYF
DNA: TGTGCCAGCAGTGAAGCGGGACAAAGCACAGATACGCAGTATTTT

J: TRBJ2-7
D: -
size: once
V: TRBV28
CDR3: CASTTGGFLEQYF
DNA: TGTGCCAGCACCACCGGAGGATTCCTCGAGCAGTACTTC

J: TRBJ1-3
D: TRBD1
size: -
V: TRBV4-3
CDR3: CASSQDRGLGNTIYF
DNA: TGCGCCAGCAGCCAAGATAGGGGGCTCGGAAACACCATATATTTT

J: TRBJ2-3
D: -
size: -
V: TRBV7-9
CDR3: CASSLPAGREITDTQYF
DNA: TGTGCCAGCAGCTTACCAGCCGGGCGGGAAATCACAGATACGCAGTATTTT

J: TRBJ1-3
D: -
size: -
V: TRBV2
CDR3: CASSGVGTGNTIYF
DNA: TGTGCCAGCAGTGGGGTCGGGACAGGAAACACCATATATTTT

J: TRBJ2-7
D: TRBD1
size: -
V: TRBV7-9
CDR3: CASSSTGTGTYEQYF
DNA: TGTGCCAGCAGCTCCACCGGGACAGGAACCTACGAGCAGTACTTC

J: TRBJ2-1
D: -
size: -
V: TRBV28
CDR3: CASSLNPLAEQFF
DNA: TGTGCCAGCAGTTTAAATCCTTTAGCCGAGCAGTTCTTC

J: TRBJ1-2
D: TRBD1
size: -
V: TRBV7-2
CDR3: CASSLNTGQANYGYTF
DNA: TGTGCCAGCAGCTTAAACACGGGACAGGCCAACTATGGCTACACCTTC

J: TRBJ1-4
D: TRBD1
size: -
V: TRBV5-1
CDR3: CASSFTGTAGEKLFF
DNA: TGCGCCAGCAGCTTTACCGGGACAGCTGGTGAAAAACTGTTTTTT

J: TRBJ2-1
D: -
size: -
V: TRBV2
CDR3: CASIEQGTRSYNEQFF
DNA: TGTGCCAGCATCGAACAGGGGACTCGGTCCTACAATGAGCAGTTCTTC

J: TRBJ2-3
D: TRBD1
size: -
V: TRBV4-1
CDR3: CASSPGTGGTDTQYF
DNA: TGCGCCAGCAGCCCCGGGACAGGGGGCACAGATACGCAGTATTTT

J: TRBJ2-5
D: -
size: -
V: TRBV10-2
CDR3: CASRDRRRVEETQYF
DNA: TGCGCCAGCAGAGACCGAAGGAGGGTAGAAGAGACCCAGTACTTC

J: TRBJ2-7
D: -
size: -
V: TRBV6-5
CDR3: CASSYVRGYEQYF
DNA: TGTGCCAGCAGTTACGTCCGGGGCTACGAGCAGTACTTC

J: TRBJ1-1
D: TRBD1
size: -
V: TRBV10-3
CDR3: CAISAGGPEAFF
DNA: TGTGCCATCAGTGCAGGGGGCCCTGAAGCTTTCTTT

J: TRBJ2-7
D: -
size: few
V: TRBV29-1
CDR3: CSVEGGDIAYEQYF
DNA: TGCAGCGTTGAAGGAGGGGACATAGCCTACGAGCAGTACTTC

J: TRBJ2-7
D: -
size: -
V: TRBV29-1
CDR3: CSVDGGLEQYF
DNA: TGCAGCGTTGACGGCGGCCTCGAGCAGTACTTC

J: TRBJ1-2
D: -
size: -
V: TRBV28
CDR3: CASSSQQGGGYTF
DNA: TGTGCCAGCAGTTCCCAACAGGGTGGTGGCTACACCTTC

J: TRBJ1-5
D: TRBD1
size: -
V: TRBV7-9
CDR3: CASSLSGGDQPQHF
DNA: TGTGCCAGCAGCTTATCAGGGGGAGATCAGCCCCAGCATTTT

J: TRBJ1-1
D: TRBD1
size: -
V: TRBV2
CDR3: CASNRGGGGTEAFF
DNA: TGTGCCAGCAACAGGGGCGGCGGAGGAACTGAAGCTTTCTTT

J: TRBJ2-7
D: TRBD1
size: once
V: TRBV5-4
CDR3: CASSPLRDRTYEQYF
DNA: TGTGCCAGCAGCCCCCTCCGGGACAGAACCTACGAGCAGTACTTC